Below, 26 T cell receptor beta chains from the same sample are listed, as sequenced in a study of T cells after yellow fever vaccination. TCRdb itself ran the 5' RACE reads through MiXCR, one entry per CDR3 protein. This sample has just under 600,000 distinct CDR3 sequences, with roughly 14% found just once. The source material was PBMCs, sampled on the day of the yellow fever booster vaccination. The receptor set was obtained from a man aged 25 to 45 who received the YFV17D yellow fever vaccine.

The CDR3: CSARMPYTDTQYF. The DNA of the CDR3 is TGCAGTGCTAGAATGCCCTACACAGATACGCAGTATTTT. V usage is TRBV20-1 and J usage is TRBJ2-3; D remains unclear. The CDR3 is 13 amino acids. V gave up 2 bases and J gave up 2 bases, with 8 bases separating them. Looked up from germline, CDR1 is DFQATT and CDR2 is SNEGSKA (reference sequence).

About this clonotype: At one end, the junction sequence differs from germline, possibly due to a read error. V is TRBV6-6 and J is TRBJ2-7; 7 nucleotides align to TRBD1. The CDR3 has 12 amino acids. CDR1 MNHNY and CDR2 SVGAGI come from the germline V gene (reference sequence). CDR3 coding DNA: TGTGCCAGCAGGGATACAGGGGACGAGCTGTACTTC. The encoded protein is CASRDTGDELYF.

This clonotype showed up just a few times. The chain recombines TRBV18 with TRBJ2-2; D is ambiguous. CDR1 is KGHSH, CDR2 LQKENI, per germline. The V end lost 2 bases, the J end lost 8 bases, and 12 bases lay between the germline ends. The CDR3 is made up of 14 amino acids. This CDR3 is CASSPLISPGELFF. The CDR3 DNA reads TGTGCCAGCTCACCATTAATTTCTCCGGGGGAGCTGTTTTTT.

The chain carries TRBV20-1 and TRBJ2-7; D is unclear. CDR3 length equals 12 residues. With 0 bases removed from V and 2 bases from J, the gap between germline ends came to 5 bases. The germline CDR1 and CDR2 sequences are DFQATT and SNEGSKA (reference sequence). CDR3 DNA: TGCAGTGCTAGAGACCCCCCCTACGAGCAGTACTTC. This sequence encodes CSARDPPYEQYF.

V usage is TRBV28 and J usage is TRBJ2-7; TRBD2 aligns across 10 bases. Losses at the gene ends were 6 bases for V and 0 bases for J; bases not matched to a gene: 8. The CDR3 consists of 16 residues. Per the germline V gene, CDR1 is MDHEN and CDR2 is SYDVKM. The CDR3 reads CASRYKLAGNSYEQYF. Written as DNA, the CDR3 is TGTGCCAGCAGATACAAACTAGCGGGAAACTCCTACGAGCAGTACTTC.

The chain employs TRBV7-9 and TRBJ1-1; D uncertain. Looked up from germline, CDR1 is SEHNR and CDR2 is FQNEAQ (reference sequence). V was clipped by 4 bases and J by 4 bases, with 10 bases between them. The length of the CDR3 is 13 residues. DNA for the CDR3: TGTGCCAGCAGCTCCCTCGGGTCCACTGAAGCTTTCTTT. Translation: CASSSLGSTEAFF.

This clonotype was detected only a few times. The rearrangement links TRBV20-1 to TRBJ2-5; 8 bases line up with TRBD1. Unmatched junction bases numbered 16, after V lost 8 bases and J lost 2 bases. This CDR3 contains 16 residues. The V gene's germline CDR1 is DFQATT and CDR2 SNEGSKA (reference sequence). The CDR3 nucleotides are TGCAGTTCACAACAGGGGGAAGAGGAATTTCAAGAGACCCAGTACTTC. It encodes CSSQQGEEEFQETQYF.

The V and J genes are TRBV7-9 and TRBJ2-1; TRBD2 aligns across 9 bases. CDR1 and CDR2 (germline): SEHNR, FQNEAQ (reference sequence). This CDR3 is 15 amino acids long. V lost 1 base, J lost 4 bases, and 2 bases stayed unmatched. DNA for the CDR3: TGTGCCAGCAGCTTAGACACTAGCGGGTACAATGAGCAGTTCTTC. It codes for CASSLDTSGYNEQFF.

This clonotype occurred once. CDR3: CASSGFQETQYF. CDR3 nucleotide sequence: TGTGCCAGCAGTGGTTTCCAAGAGACCCAGTACTTC. The J gene is TRBJ2-5, the V gene TRBV6-1; D is undetermined. This CDR3 contains 12 residues. Germline loops: CDR1 MNHNS, CDR2 SASEGT. Deletions cut 4 bases from V and 1 base from J, with 4 bases between.

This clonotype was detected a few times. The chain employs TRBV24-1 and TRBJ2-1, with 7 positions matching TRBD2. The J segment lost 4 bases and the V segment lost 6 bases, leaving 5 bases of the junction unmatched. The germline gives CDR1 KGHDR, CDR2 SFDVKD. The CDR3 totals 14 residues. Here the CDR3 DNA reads TGTGCCACCAGTCCAAGCGGGGCTTACAATGAGCAGTTCTTC. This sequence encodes CATSPSGAYNEQFF.

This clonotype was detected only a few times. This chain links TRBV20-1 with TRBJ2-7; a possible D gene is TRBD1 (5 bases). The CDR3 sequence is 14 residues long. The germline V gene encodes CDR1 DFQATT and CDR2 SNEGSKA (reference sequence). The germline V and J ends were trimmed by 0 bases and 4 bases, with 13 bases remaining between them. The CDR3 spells CSARDVDGAYEQYF. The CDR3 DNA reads TGCAGTGCTAGAGATGTGGATGGGGCGTACGAGCAGTACTTC.

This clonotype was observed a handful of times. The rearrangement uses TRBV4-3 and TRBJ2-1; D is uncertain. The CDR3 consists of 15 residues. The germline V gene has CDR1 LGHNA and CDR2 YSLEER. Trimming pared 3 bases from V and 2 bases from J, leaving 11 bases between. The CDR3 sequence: CASSHTASTYNEQFF. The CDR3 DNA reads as TGCGCCAGCAGCCACACAGCCTCCACCTACAATGAGCAGTTCTTC.

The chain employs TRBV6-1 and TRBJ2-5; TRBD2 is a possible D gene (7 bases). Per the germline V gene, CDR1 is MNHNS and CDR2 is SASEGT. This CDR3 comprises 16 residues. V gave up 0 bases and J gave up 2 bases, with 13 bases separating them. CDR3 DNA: TGTGCCAGCAGTGAAGCGCATCGGGGGGCGCAAGAGACCCAGTACTTC. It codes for CASSEAHRGAQETQYF.

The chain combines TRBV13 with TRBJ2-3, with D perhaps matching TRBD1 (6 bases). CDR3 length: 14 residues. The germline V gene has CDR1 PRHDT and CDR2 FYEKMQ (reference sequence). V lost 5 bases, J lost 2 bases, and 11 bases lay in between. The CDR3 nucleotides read TGTGCCAGCAGCCTGAACAGGGTCACAGATACGCAGTATTTT. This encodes CASSLNRVTDTQYF.

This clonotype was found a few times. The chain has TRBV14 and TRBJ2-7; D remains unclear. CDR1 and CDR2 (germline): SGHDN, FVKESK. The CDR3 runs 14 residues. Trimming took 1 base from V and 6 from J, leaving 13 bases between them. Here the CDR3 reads CASSQVSRLGEQYF. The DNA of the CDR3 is TGTGCCAGCAGCCAAGTGAGCAGGCTGGGCGAGCAGTACTTC.

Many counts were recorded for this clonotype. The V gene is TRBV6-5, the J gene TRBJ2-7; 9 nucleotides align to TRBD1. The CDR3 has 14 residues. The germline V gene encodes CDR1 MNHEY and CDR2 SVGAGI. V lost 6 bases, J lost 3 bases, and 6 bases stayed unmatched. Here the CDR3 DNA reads TGTGCCAGCAGAAAGACAGGGGGTTACTACGAGCAGTACTTC. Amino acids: CASRKTGGYYEQYF.

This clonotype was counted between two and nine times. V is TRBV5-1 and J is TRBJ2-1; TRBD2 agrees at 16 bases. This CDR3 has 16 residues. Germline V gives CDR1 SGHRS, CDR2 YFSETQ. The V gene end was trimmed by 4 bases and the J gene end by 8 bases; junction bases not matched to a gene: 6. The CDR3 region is CASSLEGTSGRDEQFF. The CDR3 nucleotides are TGCGCCAGCAGCCTCGAGGGGACTAGCGGGAGGGATGAGCAGTTCTTC.

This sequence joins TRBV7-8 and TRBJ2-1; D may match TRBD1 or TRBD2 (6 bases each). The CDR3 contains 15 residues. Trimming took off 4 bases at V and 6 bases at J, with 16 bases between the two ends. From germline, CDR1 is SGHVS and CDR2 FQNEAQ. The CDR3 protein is CASSSGGGMVNEQFF. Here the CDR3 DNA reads TGTGCCAGCAGCTCCGGAGGGGGGATGGTCAATGAGCAGTTCTTC.

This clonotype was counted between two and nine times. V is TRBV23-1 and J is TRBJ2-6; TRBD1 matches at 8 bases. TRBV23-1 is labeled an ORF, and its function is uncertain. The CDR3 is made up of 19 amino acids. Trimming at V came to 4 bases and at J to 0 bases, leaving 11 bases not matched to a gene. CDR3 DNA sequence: TGCGCCAGCAGTCGGATGGGACAGGCCCACTTCTCTGGGGCCAACGTCCTGACTTTC. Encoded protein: CASSRMGQAHFSGANVLTF.

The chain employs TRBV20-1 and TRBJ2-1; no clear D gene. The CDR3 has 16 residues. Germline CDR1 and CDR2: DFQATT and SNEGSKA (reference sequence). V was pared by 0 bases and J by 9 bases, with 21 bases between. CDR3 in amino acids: CSARDGETVLEAEQFF. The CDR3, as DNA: TGCAGTGCTAGAGATGGGGAAACAGTTCTAGAGGCTGAGCAGTTCTTC.

The CDR3 spells CASSPGLAGGGGANVLTF. CDR3 nucleotides: TGTGCCAGCAGCCCAGGACTAGCGGGAGGTGGTGGGGCCAACGTCCTGACTTTC. The rearrangement uses TRBV11-1 and TRBJ2-6; TRBD2 matches at 14 bases. Germline V CDR1 and CDR2: SGHAT, FQDESV (reference sequence). V lost 5 bases to trimming and J lost 3 bases; unmatched junction nucleotides: 6. This CDR3 has 18 residues.

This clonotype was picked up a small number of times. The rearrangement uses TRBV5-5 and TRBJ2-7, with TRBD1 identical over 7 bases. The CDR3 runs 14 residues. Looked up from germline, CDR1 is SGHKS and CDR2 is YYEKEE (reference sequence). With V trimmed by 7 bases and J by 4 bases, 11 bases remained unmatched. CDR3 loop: CASFADRDLYEQYF. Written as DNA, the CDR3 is TGTGCCAGCTTCGCCGACAGGGATTTATACGAGCAGTACTTC.

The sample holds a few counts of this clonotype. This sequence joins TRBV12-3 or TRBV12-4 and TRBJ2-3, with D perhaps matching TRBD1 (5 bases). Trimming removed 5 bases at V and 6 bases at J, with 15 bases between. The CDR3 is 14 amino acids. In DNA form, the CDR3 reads TGTGCCAGCAGTCGCCGACAGCTTCTGGATACGCAGTATTTT. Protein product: CASSRRQLLDTQYF.

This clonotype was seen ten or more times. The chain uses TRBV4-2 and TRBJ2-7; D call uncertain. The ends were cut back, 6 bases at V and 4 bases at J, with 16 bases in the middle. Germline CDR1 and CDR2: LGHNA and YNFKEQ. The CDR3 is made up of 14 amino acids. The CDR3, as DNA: TGTGCCAGCAGTCGGGTCCGCTCACAGTACGAGCAGTACTTC. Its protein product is CASSRVRSQYEQYF.

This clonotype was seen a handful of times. Here the CDR3 DNA reads TGTGCCAGCAGCTTAGGACTAGCGGGAGGCGCGAACACCGGGGAGCTGTTTTTT. Encoded protein: CASSLGLAGGANTGELFF. This chain links TRBV7-3 with TRBJ2-2, with 14 positions matching TRBD2. The junction had 2 bases not matched to a gene; V was cut back by 2 bases and J by 0 bases. The CDR3 consists of 18 residues. Germline assignment: CDR1 SGHTA and CDR2 FQGTGA.

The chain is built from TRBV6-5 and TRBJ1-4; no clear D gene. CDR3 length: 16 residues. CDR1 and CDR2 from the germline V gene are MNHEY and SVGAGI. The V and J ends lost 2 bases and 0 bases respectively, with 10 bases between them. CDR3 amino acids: CASSYQSPPTNEKLFF. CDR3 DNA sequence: TGTGCCAGCAGTTACCAGAGTCCCCCAACTAATGAAAAACTGTTTTTT.